This T cell receptor beta chain came from a study of T cell repertoires in cytomegalovirus infection. Using its own MiXCR run on the reads, TCRdb lists one record per CDR3 protein. The sample consists of about 480,000 distinct CDR3 sequences, about 33% of them appearing once. V dropped 7 bases and J dropped 12; count of bases not matched to a gene: 9. Germline V gene lookup returns CDR1 SQVTM and CDR2 ANQGSEA. The CDR3 runs to 14 residues. Details on this clonotype: The antigen remains undetermined.

V usage is TRBV29-1 and J usage is TRBJ2-1; TRBD2 agrees at 16 bases. This TCR was recovered from a human donor in good health (CMV status not recorded). Some clones in this sample may be carry-over from other donors' samples. Sequenced here: cultured PBMCs, sampled from culture after CMV antigen stimulation. DNA for the CDR3: TGCAGCGCCCAGGGACTAGCGGGAGGGCCGGGGCAGTTCTTC. Translating gives CSAQGLAGGPGQFF.